This T cell receptor (beta chain) was documented in a study of blood T cell repertoires in COVID-19. Study at large: There were acute and convalescent COVID-19 samples, and they came from the United States, Italy and Spain. PBMCs, B-cell-depleted T cells, or T cells were the source of the cDNA or gDNA that made up the material.

This CDR3 has 13 amino acids. Germline CDR1 and CDR2: SNHLY and FYNNEI. V was shortened by 3 bases and J by 4 bases, with 9 bases between the two germline ends. TCRdb keeps only in-frame clones here, not all; method: immunoSEQ multiplex PCR. Of about 50,000 clones in the sample, 86% were seen once. Seattle cases were enrolled at active infection and followed longitudinally. The receptor was derived from a woman older than 75 with COVID-19, enrolled during active disease. This chain connects TRBV2 to TRBJ1-2; D perhaps matches TRBD1 (6 bases). Specimen: peripheral blood. CDR3 sequence reads: CASSEGAVYGYTF. CDR3 DNA: TGTGCCAGCAGTGAGGGGGCGGTCTATGGCTACACCTTC.